The next 10 T cell receptor beta chains were all read from a single sample in a study of high-grade serous ovarian cancer treatment subgroups. Only in-frame clones appear in the TCRdb table, and some are missing; sequencing was by immunoSEQ multiplex PCR. The profile covers around 12,000 clones, with around 83% appearing a single time and 6.6% taken by the ten largest. Tumor samples were taken before definitive surgery or chemotherapy. The sequenced sample was tumor tissue. The origin of the receptors is a human donor with high-grade serous ovarian cancer.

This chain joins TRBV2 and TRBJ2-5, with 11 bases identical to TRBD2. The V and J ends lost 4 bases and 4 bases, in that order; junction bases with no gene match: 8. CDR3 size: 16 residues. Germline V gene sequence: CDR1 SNHLY, CDR2 FYNNEI. The CDR3 DNA sequence: TGTGCCAGCAGTGGGATAGCGGGAGGGCCGTTAGAGACCCAGTACTTC. Encoded protein: CASSGIAGGPLETQYF. Full variable domain (missing parts from reference TRBV2 and TRBJ2-5): EPEVTQTPSHQVTQMGQEVILRCVPISNHLYFYWYRQILGQKVEFLVSFYNNEISEKSEIFDDQFSVERPDGSNFTLKIRSTKLEDSAMYFCASSGIAGGPLETQYFGPGTRLLVL.

The chain links TRBV4-1 to TRBJ1-5, with 8 nucleotides matching TRBD1. V lost 6 bases to trimming and J lost 1 base; unmatched junction nucleotides: 8. This CDR3 has 16 amino acids. Germline CDR1 and CDR2: MGHRA and YSYEKL. The CDR3: CASRATQGASNQPQHF. The CDR3 DNA is TGCGCCAGCAGAGCCACTCAGGGGGCGAGCAATCAGCCCCAGCATTTT.

The chain is built from TRBV7-9 and TRBJ2-2; 7 bases are shared with TRBD1. CDR1 and CDR2 (germline): SEHNR, FQNEAQ (reference sequence). This CDR3 contains 14 residues. Trimming cost V 10 bases and J 0 bases; bases outside gene matches: 5. CDR3 nucleotides: TGTGCCACCACAGGACAGGCGAACACCGGGGAGCTGTTTTTT. Translated, it gives CATTGQANTGELFF.

The chain is built from TRBV4-1 and TRBJ2-3; D is uncertain. V was pared by 1 base and J by 7 bases, with 9 bases between. This CDR3 is built from 13 residues. Germline V gene lookup returns CDR1 MGHRA and CDR2 YSYEKL. The CDR3 DNA is TGCGCCAGCAGCCAAGTATTGTCGAATACGCAGTATTTT. Residues: CASSQVLSNTQYF.

The chain combines TRBV28 with TRBJ2-1; 10 bases are shared with TRBD2. The trim removed 6 bases at V and 7 bases at J, leaving 12 bases unmatched. Looked up from germline, CDR1 is MDHEN and CDR2 is SYDVKM. The CDR3 contains 16 residues. CDR3: CASSRRLAGAGNEQFF. DNA for the CDR3: TGTGCCAGCAGCCGCCGGCTAGCGGGAGCTGGAAATGAGCAGTTCTTC.

V is TRBV5-4 and J is TRBJ2-5; D is possibly TRBD1 or TRBD2 (6 bases each). The CDR3 covers 14 residues. Germline V lookup: CDR1 SGHNT, CDR2 YYREEE (reference sequence). V was shortened by 2 bases and J by 5 bases, with 13 bases between the two germline ends. CDR3: CASSLGGQRETQYF. CDR3 sequence (DNA): TGTGCCAGCAGCTTAGGGGGGCAAAGGGAGACCCAGTACTTC.

This clone was observed a handful of times. Written as DNA, the CDR3 is TGTGCCAGTAGTATGGGCGGACAGGGAGTAAACATTCAGTACTTC. Its protein is CASSMGGQGVNIQYF. The V and J genes are TRBV19 and TRBJ2-4; 8 bases fit TRBD1. The CDR3 has 15 amino acids. Germline lookup yields CDR1 LNHDA and CDR2 SQIVND (reference sequence). The V and J ends lost 3 bases and 6 bases, in that order; junction bases with no gene match: 7.

This sequence joins TRBV29-1 and TRBJ2-5, with D possibly being TRBD2 (6 bases). V dropped 7 bases and J dropped 1 base, with 13 bases sitting between them. The CDR3 contains 13 residues. Germline V gene sequence: CDR1 SQVTM, CDR2 ANQGSEA. DNA for the CDR3: TGCAGCGCCCGGCGGGGACCCCAAGAGACCCAGTACTTC. Its translation is CSARRGPQETQYF. The full variable domain, completed using reference TRBV29-1 and TRBJ2-5, is SAVISQKPSRDICQRGTSLTIQCQVDSQVTMMFWYRQQPGQSLTLIATANQGSEATYESGFVIDKFPISRPNLTFSTLTVSNMSPEDSSIYLCSARRGPQETQYFGPGTRLLVL.

The rearrangement links TRBV19 to TRBJ2-1, with 7 bases matching TRBD2. Germline assignment: CDR1 LNHDA and CDR2 SQIVND (reference sequence). V lost 5 bases and J lost 4; bases outside the gene matches: 2. The CDR3 runs 13 residues. The CDR3 DNA is TGTGCCAGTAGTCGACTAGCTTACAATGAGCAGTTCTTC. This encodes CASSRLAYNEQFF.

The chain links TRBV19 to TRBJ2-4, with a possible D match to TRBD1 (5 bases). CDR1 and CDR2 (germline): LNHDA, SQIVND (reference sequence). This CDR3 is built from 16 residues. V lost 4 bases, J lost 0 bases, and 13 bases lay in between. CDR3 protein: CASSTILQGAKNIQYF. DNA of the CDR3: TGTGCCAGTAGTACAATTCTTCAGGGAGCCAAAAACATTCAGTACTTC.